This T cell receptor (beta chain) was found in a study of blood T cell repertoires in COVID-19. Here immunoSEQ multiplex PCR was the method, and the copy in TCRdb shows in-frame clones only, minus some. The sample lists roughly 38,000 clones, over 75% seen once, with 33% in the top ten. The ends were cut back, 3 bases at V and 4 bases at J, with 19 bases in the middle. From germline, CDR1 is SQVTM and CDR2 ANQGSEA. CDR3 length: 15 amino acids. Sequenced input: peripheral blood. This TCR was sampled from a man aged 55 to 69 with acute or convalescent COVID-19. The J gene is TRBJ2-7, the V gene TRBV29-1, with D tentatively TRBD2 (5 bases). CDR3 nucleotides: TGCAGCGTTGAGCTACGCAGGAGGTTATGGTACGAGCAGTACTTC. It specifies CSVELRRRLWYEQYF.